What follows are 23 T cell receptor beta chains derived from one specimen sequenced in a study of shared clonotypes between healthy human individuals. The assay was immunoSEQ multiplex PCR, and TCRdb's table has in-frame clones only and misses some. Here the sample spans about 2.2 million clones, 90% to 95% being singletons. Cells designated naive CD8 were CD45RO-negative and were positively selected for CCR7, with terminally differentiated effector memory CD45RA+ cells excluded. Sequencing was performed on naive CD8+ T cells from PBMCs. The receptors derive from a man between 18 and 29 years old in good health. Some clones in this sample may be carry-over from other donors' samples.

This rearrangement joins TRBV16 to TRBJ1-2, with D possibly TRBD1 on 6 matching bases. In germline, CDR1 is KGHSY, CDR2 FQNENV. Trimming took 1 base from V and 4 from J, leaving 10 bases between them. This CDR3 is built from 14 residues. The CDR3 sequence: CASSQYRGAYGYTF. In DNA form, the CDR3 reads TGTGCCAGCAGCCAATATCGGGGGGCCTATGGCTACACCTTC.

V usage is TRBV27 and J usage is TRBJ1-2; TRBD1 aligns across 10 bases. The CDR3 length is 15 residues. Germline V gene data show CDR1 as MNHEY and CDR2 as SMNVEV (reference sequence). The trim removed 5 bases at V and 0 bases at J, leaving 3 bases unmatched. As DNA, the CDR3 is TGTGCCAGCAGTGCCGGGACAGGGGCTAACTATGGCTACACCTTC. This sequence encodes CASSAGTGANYGYTF.

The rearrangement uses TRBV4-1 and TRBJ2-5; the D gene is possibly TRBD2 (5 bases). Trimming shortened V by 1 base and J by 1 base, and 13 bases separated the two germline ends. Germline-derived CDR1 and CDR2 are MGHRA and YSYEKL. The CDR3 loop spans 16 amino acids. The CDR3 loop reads CASSQAFGSGQETQYF. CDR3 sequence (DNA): TGCGCCAGCAGCCAAGCGTTTGGGAGCGGCCAAGAGACCCAGTACTTC.

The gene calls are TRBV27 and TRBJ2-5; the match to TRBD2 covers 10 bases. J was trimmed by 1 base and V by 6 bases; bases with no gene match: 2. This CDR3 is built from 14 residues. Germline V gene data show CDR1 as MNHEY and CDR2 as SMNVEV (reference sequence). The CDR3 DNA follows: TGTGCCAGCAGACTAGCGGGGACCCAAGAGACCCAGTACTTC. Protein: CASRLAGTQETQYF.

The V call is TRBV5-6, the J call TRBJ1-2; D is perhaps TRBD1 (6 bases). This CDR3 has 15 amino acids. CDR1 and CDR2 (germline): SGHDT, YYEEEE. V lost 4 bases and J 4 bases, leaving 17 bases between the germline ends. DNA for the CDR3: TGTGCCAGCAGCCAGGGGCTTTTTTCTATCTATGGCTACACCTTC. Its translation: CASSQGLFSIYGYTF.

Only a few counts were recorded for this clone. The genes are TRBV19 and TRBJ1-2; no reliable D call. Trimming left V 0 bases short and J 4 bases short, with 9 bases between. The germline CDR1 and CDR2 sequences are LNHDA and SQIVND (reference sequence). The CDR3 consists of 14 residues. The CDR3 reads CASSIDMETYGYTF. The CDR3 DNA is TGTGCCAGTAGTATAGATATGGAGACCTATGGCTACACCTTC.

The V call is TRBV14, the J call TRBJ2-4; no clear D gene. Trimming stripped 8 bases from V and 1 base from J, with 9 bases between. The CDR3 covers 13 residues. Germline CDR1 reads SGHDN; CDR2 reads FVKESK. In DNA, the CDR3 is TGTGCCAGCGGAGAAAGGGCCAAAAACATTCAGTACTTC. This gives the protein CASGERAKNIQYF.

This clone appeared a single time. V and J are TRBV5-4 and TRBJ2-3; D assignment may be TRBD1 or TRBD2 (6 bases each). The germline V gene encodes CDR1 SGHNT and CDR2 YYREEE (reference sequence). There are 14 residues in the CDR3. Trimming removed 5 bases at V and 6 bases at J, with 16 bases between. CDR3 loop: CASRRGDRGDTQYF. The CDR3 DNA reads TGTGCCAGCAGGAGGGGGGACCGGGGGGATACGCAGTATTTT.

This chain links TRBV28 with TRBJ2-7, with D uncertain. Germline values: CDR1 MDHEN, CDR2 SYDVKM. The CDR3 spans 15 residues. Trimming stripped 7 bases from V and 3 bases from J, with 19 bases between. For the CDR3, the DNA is TGTGCCAGCAATCCGAACCCCGGAAAATACTACGAGCAGTACTTC. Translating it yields CASNPNPGKYYEQYF.

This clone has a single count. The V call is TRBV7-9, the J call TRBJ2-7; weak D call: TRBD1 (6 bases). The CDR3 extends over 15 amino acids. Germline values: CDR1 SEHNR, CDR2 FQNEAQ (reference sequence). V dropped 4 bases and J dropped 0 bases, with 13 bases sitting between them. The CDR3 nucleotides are TGTGCCAGCAGCTCTGGGGGACATAGCTCCTACGAGCAGTACTTC. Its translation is CASSSGGHSSYEQYF.

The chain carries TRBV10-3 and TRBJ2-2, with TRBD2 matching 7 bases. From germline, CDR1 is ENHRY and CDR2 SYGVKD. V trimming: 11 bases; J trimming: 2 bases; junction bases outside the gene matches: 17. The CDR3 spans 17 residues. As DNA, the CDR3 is TGTGCCGCCAGCGGGGTTATCGGGAGTGCCAACACCGGGGAGCTGTTTTTT. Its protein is CAASGVIGSANTGELFF.

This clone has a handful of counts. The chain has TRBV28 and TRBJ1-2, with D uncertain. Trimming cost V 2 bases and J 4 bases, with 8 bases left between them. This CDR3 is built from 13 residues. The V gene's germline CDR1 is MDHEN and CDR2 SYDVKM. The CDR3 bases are TGTGCCAGCAGTTTAAGGGCAGTCTATGGCTACACCTTC. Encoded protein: CASSLRAVYGYTF.

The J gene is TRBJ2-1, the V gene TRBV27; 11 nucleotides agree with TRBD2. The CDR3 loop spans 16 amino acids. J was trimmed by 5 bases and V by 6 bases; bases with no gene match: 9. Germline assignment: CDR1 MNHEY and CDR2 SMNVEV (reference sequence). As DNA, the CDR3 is TGTGCCAGCAGCAGTATATGGGGACTAGCGGACAATGAGCAGTTCTTC. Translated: CASSSIWGLADNEQFF.

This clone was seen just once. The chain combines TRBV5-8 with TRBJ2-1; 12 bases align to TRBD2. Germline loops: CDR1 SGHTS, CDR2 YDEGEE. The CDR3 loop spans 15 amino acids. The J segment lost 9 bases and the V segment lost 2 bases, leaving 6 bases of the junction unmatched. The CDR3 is CASSFRLAGVGEQFF. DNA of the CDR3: TGTGCCAGCAGCTTTAGACTAGCGGGAGTAGGTGAGCAGTTCTTC.

CDR3 protein: CAISSDNSPLHF. Written as DNA, the CDR3 is TGTGCCATCAGTTCAGATAATTCACCCCTCCACTTT. The chain carries TRBV10-3 and TRBJ1-6; D gene uncertain. Trimming took 5 bases from V and 5 from J, leaving 4 bases between them. CDR1 ENHRY and CDR2 SYGVKD come from the germline V gene. The CDR3 contains 12 residues.

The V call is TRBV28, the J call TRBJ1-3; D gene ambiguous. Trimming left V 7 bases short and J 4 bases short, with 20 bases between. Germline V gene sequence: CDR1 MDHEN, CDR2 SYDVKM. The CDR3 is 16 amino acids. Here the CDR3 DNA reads TGTGCCAGCACCCGATTCATTCCACGGAACGGAAACACCATATATTTT. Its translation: CASTRFIPRNGNTIYF.

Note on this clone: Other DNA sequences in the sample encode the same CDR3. The DNA of the CDR3 is TGTGCCAGCAGTTTATTAGGAGAGACCCAGTACTTC. The encoded protein is CASSLLGETQYF. This chain joins TRBV27 and TRBJ2-5; D unclear. V gave up 1 base and J gave up 4 bases, with 4 bases separating them. Germline loops: CDR1 MNHEY, CDR2 SMNVEV (reference sequence). CDR3 length: 12 amino acids.

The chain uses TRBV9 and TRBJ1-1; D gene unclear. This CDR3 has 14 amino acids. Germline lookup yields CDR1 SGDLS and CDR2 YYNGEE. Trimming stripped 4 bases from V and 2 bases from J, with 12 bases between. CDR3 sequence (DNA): TGTGCCAGCAGCACCTGGGAGGGTAACACTGAAGCTTTCTTT. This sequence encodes CASSTWEGNTEAFF.

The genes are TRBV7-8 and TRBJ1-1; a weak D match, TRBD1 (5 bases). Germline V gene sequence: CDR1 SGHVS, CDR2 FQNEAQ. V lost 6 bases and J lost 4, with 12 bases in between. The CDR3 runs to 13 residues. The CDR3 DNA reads TGTGCCAGCAGATATCGGGGGGGCACTGAAGCTTTCTTT. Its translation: CASRYRGGTEAFF.

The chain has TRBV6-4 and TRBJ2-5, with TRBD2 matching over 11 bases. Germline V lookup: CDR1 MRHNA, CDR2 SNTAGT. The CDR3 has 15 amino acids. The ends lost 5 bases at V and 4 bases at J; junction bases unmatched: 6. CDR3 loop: CASSPIAGGAETQYF. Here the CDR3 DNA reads TGTGCCAGCAGTCCGATAGCGGGAGGGGCAGAGACCCAGTACTTC.

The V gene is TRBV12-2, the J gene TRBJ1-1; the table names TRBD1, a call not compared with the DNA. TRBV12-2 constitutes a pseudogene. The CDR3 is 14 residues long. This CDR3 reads CASRLQGMNTEAFF. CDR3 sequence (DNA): TGTGCAAGTCGCTTACAGGGAATGAACACTGAAGCTTTCTTT.

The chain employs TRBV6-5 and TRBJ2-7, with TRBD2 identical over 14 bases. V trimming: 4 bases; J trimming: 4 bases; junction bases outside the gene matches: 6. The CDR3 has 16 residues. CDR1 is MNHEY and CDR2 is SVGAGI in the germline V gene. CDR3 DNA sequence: TGTGCCAGCAGTTCCAGGACTAGCGGGAGGACTTACGAGCAGTACTTC. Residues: CASSSRTSGRTYEQYF.

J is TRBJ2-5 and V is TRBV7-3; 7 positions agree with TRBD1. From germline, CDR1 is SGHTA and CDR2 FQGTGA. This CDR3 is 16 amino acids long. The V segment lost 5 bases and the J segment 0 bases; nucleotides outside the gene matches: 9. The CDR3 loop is CASSPSDRTYQETQYF. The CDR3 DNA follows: TGTGCCAGCAGCCCCTCGGACAGGACCTACCAAGAGACCCAGTACTTC.